The next 2 T cell receptor beta chains were all read from a single sample in a study of blood T cell repertoires in COVID-19. The table came from immunoSEQ multiplex PCR; TCRdb's copy has only in-frame clones and leaves some out. The repertoire holds about 78,000 clones, with more than 70% as singletons. Sample: peripheral blood. These receptors originate from a man aged 55 to 70 with active or convalescent COVID-19.

The J gene is TRBJ2-5, the V gene TRBV15; D call uncertain. CDR3 length: 15 amino acids. V lost 0 bases and J lost 4, with 12 bases in between. Germline loops: CDR1 LNHNV, CDR2 YYDKDF (reference sequence). CDR3 DNA: TGTGCCACCAGCAGAGATCGAGCTCCCGGAGAGACCCAGTACTTC. It encodes CATSRDRAPGETQYF.

The rearrangement joins TRBV11-2 to TRBJ1-2; D gene ambiguous. Germline CDR1 is SGHAT and CDR2 is FQNNGV. This CDR3 spans 15 amino acids. V lost 4 bases to trimming and J lost 8 bases, with 20 bases between them. The CDR3 DNA is TGTGCCAGCAGCTCCCTCCGGGGTATCGAAGGCGGCTACACCTTC. This codes for CASSSLRGIEGGYTF.